This is a list of T cell receptor beta chains from one sample in a study of T cell changes during pregnancy in multiple sclerosis. Assay: immunoSEQ multiplex PCR; the TCRdb copy retains only in-frame clones and omits some. The sample records about 80,000 clones, roughly nine tenths being singletons. Sequenced here: peripheral blood, sampled before pregnancy. These receptor sequences come from a female donor with multiple sclerosis, enrolled in a pregnancy study. CDR3s include the opening cysteine and the closing phenylalanine or tryptophan.

V	length	J	CDR3
TRBV9	16	TRBJ1-4	CASSANGQGGNEKLFF
TRBV19	16	TRBJ2-7	CASSMVLSSTPYEQYF
TRBV4-2	17	TRBJ2-2	CASSQSGQGANTGELFF
TRBV7-8	11	TRBJ2-7	CASSSTYEQYF
TRBV4-1	16	TRBJ2-5	CASSQVGAGGKETQYF
TRBV7-2	16	TRBJ1-5	CASSLAGQGINQPQHF
TRBV7-7	16	TRBJ2-5	CASSPRRGDLQETQYF
TRBV5-1	14	TRBJ2-1	CASSVAGGLNEQFF
TRBV9	14	TRBJ1-1	CASSVALAGTEAFF
TRBV7-6	17	TRBJ2-3	CASSPRTSGGAPDTQYF
TRBV5-1	15	TRBJ2-7	CASSSSGGVGYEQYF
TRBV23-1	13	TRBJ1-1	CASRRQPNTEAFF
TRBV5-6	14	TRBJ2-7	CASSPGQAAYEQYF
TRBV25-1	16	TRBJ1-2	CASSEYSTGANYGYTF
TRBV7-9	17	TRBJ2-6	CASSLGTGSGGANVLTF
TRBV11-2	19	TRBJ1-2	CASSLSRGQGFSLSYGYTF
TRBV11-2	13	TRBJ1-5	CASSSGSNQPQHF
TRBV6-5	14	TRBJ1-4	CASSDRQGNEKLFF
TRBV6-5	16	TRBJ2-3	CASSLIGTALGDTQYF
TRBV11-2	15	TRBJ2-5	CASSFGDSDQETQYF
TRBV19	14	TRBJ2-1	CASSGTGVYNEQFF
TRBV5-1	15	TRBJ1-3	CASSLDRYSGNTIYF
TRBV27	14	TRBJ1-2	CASSLTGRPYGYTF
TRBV4-1	14	TRBJ1-2	CASSSRDRVYGYTF